This passage covers 25 T cell receptor beta chains from one sample sequenced in a study of blood T cell repertoires in COVID-19. Sequencing used immunoSEQ multiplex PCR; TCRdb keeps in-frame clones, though not all of them. The table records approximately 250,000 clones, over 65% of them present only once. Sequencing was performed on peripheral blood. These receptors came from a man in his 60s who had recovered from COVID-19.

The rearrangement uses TRBV3-1 (or the pseudogene TRBV3-2) and TRBJ2-5, with 8 bases matching TRBD2. Germline loops: CDR1 LGHDT, CDR2 YNNKEL (reference sequence). This CDR3 spans 13 amino acids. The J segment lost 4 bases and the V segment lost 7 bases, leaving 5 bases of the junction unmatched. CDR3 loop: CASTGTRRETQYF. CDR3 nucleotide sequence: TGTGCCAGCACCGGGACTAGGAGAGAGACCCAGTACTTC.

J is TRBJ1-5 and V is TRBV19; 11 bases align to TRBD1. Germline V lookup: CDR1 LNHDA, CDR2 SQIVND (reference sequence). The CDR3 sequence is 14 residues long. J gave up 6 bases and V 3 bases, and 1 base lay outside the gene matches. As DNA, the CDR3 is TGTGCCAGTAGTATCGGACAGGGGGCTCAGCCCCAGCATTTT. This sequence encodes CASSIGQGAQPQHF.

V gene TRBV5-1 combines with J gene TRBJ2-7, with a weak D call TRBD1 (6 bases). Per the germline V gene, CDR1 is SGHRS and CDR2 is YFSETQ. The germline V and J ends were trimmed by 3 bases and 1 base, with 8 bases remaining between them. This CDR3 is 13 amino acids long. Written as DNA, the CDR3 is TGCGCCAGCAGCTGGGGACAATCCTACGAGCAGTACTTC. Residues: CASSWGQSYEQYF.

The rearrangement uses TRBV12-3 or TRBV12-4 and TRBJ1-1; D possibly corresponds to TRBD1 (5 bases). V was shortened by 3 bases and J by 1 base, with 6 bases between the two germline ends. CDR3 size: 13 residues. The CDR3: CASSFQGNTEAFF. CDR3 nucleotides: TGTGCCAGCAGTTTTCAGGGGAACACTGAAGCTTTCTTT.

The chain couples TRBV5-4 to TRBJ2-6, with a possible D match to TRBD1 (6 bases). CDR3 length: 17 residues. Trimming took off 0 bases at V and 1 base at J, with 11 bases between the two ends. Germline-derived CDR1 and CDR2 are SGHNT and YYREEE (reference sequence). The CDR3 DNA reads as TGTGCCAGCAGCTTGGAGACAGGAGTTTCTGGGGCCAACGTCCTGACTTTC. Translated: CASSLETGVSGANVLTF.

This clone was counted a few times. The chain has TRBV19 and TRBJ1-5; 8 positions agree with TRBD1. J lost 4 bases, V lost 11 bases, and 10 bases had no gene match. This CDR3 contains 14 residues. From germline, CDR1 is LNHDA and CDR2 SQIVND (reference sequence). The DNA for the CDR3 is TGTGCCTCCCACGACAGGGGCCAAAATCAGCCCCAGCATTTT. Its translation: CASHDRGQNQPQHF.

The chain links TRBV6-5 to TRBJ2-7; weak D call: TRBD2 (6 bases). Looked up from germline, CDR1 is MNHEY and CDR2 is SVGAGI. V was pared by 4 bases and J by 7 bases, with 17 bases between. CDR3 length: 14 residues. CDR3 nucleotides: TGTGCCAGCAGTTCGACGTGGGGCGCGGGGGAGCAGTACTTC. This codes for CASSSTWGAGEQYF.

The V gene is TRBV9, the J gene TRBJ2-3; D is ambiguous. The germline CDR1 and CDR2 sequences are SGDLS and YYNGEE. The CDR3 is made up of 15 amino acids. V was shortened by 2 bases and J by 2 bases, with 12 bases between the two germline ends. The CDR3 loop reads CASSVRSFYTDTQYF. Here the CDR3 DNA reads TGTGCCAGCAGCGTTCGAAGCTTTTACACAGATACGCAGTATTTT.

The gene calls are TRBV19 and TRBJ2-7; a possible D gene is TRBD1 (5 bases). Germline V lookup: CDR1 LNHDA, CDR2 SQIVND (reference sequence). The CDR3 runs 13 residues. Trimming removed 3 bases at V and 7 bases at J, with 13 bases between. Here the CDR3 reads CASSIQGPREQYF. DNA for the CDR3: TGTGCCAGTAGTATCCAGGGCCCTCGGGAGCAGTACTTC.

The gene calls are TRBV3-1 (or the pseudogene TRBV3-2) and TRBJ1-5; tentatively, D is TRBD1 (6 bases). The V end lost 3 bases, the J end lost 2 bases, and 11 bases lay between the germline ends. Germline assignment: CDR1 LGHDT and CDR2 YNNKEL (reference sequence). The CDR3 has 15 amino acids. The CDR3 DNA sequence: TGTGCCAGCAGCCAGAGAGGGGGACGCAATCAGCCCCAGCATTTT. Encoded protein: CASSQRGGRNQPQHF.

The J gene is TRBJ1-5, the V gene TRBV4-2; D gene unclear. CDR1 is LGHNA, CDR2 YNFKEQ, per germline. V was cut by 4 bases and J by 6 bases, with 10 bases left in between. The CDR3 length is 13 residues. The CDR3 here is CASSPTAGQPQHF. The DNA of the CDR3 is TGTGCCAGCAGCCCCACGGCGGGTCAGCCCCAGCATTTT.

The V gene is TRBV9, the J gene TRBJ1-1, with D possibly being TRBD1 (6 bases). This CDR3 contains 16 residues. Trimming shortened V by 4 bases and J by 5 bases, and 21 bases separated the two germline ends. The germline V gene has CDR1 SGDLS and CDR2 YYNGEE. The CDR3 nucleotides are TGTGCCAGCAGCCCCCAGAACAGGGTAGGCAAGACTGAAGCTTTCTTT. Encoded protein: CASSPQNRVGKTEAFF.

This chain links TRBV24-1 with TRBJ1-5; no clear D. The CDR3 contains 15 residues. Per the germline V gene, CDR1 is KGHDR and CDR2 is SFDVKD. V was trimmed by 4 bases and J by 4 bases, leaving 13 bases between them. The CDR3 DNA is TGTGCCACCAGTGACCCCGGGAGGGCGAATCAGCCCCAGCATTTT. Residues: CATSDPGRANQPQHF.

The chain employs TRBV7-6 and TRBJ2-3; 8 nucleotides line up with TRBD2. This CDR3 is built from 17 residues. V lost 1 base to trimming and J lost 0 bases; unmatched junction nucleotides: 6. Germline CDR1 reads SGHVS; CDR2 reads FNYEAQ. CDR3 region: CASSLVAAGGSTDTQYF. Here the CDR3 DNA reads TGTGCCAGCAGCTTAGTCGCGGCGGGGGGTAGCACAGATACGCAGTATTTT.

The chain combines TRBV2 with TRBJ1-3; D unresolved. CDR3 size: 14 residues. Germline V CDR1 and CDR2: SNHLY, FYNNEI. Between the trimmed V and J ends, which lost 6 bases and 0 bases, there was a span of 9 bases. The CDR3 bases are TGTGCCAGCAGGGCGGGTCTCTCTGGAAACACCATATATTTT. Its translation is CASRAGLSGNTIYF. Full variable domain (missing parts from reference TRBV2 and TRBJ1-3): EPEVTQTPSHQVTQMGQEVILRCVPISNHLYFYWYRQILGQKVEFLVSFYNNEISEKSEIFDDQFSVERPDGSNFTLKIRSTKLEDSAMYFCASRAGLSGNTIYFGEGSWLTVV.

This chain connects TRBV24-1 to TRBJ2-1; D remains ambiguous. Germline loops: CDR1 KGHDR, CDR2 SFDVKD. The CDR3 totals 13 residues. The germline V and J ends were trimmed by 9 bases and 4 bases, with 12 bases remaining between them. CDR3 amino acids: CATDSFSYNEQFF. The CDR3 DNA is TGTGCCACCGACTCTTTTAGTTACAATGAGCAGTTCTTC.

The chain employs TRBV29-1 and TRBJ1-1; D gene ambiguous. Per germline, CDR1 SQVTM and CDR2 ANQGSEA. This CDR3 has 12 amino acids. V gave up 7 bases and J gave up 2 bases, with 11 bases separating them. CDR3 sequence (DNA): TGCAGCGGGACTGGTTACAACACTGAAGCTTTCTTT. As protein: CSGTGYNTEAFF.

V usage is TRBV7-2 and J usage is TRBJ2-3; 10 bases map to TRBD2. Germline CDR1 is SGHTA and CDR2 is FQGNSA. Unmatched junction bases numbered 6, after V lost 3 bases and J lost 0 bases. The CDR3 runs 17 residues. The CDR3 reads CASSFSGGRTSTDTQYF. As DNA, the CDR3 is TGTGCCAGCAGCTTTAGCGGGGGGCGAACTAGCACAGATACGCAGTATTTT.

This clone was detected a few times. J is TRBJ1-2 and V is TRBV11-2, with 11 bases matching TRBD1. The junction had 13 bases not matched to a gene; V was cut back by 5 bases and J by 8 bases. The CDR3 contains 16 residues. Germline CDR1 and CDR2: SGHAT and FQNNGV. The CDR3 is CASSRARTGGAWGYTF. For the CDR3, the DNA is TGTGCCAGCAGCCGAGCTCGGACAGGGGGCGCGTGGGGCTACACCTTC.

CDR3 sequence reads: CSGMNTEAFF. For the CDR3, the DNA is TGCAGCGGTATGAACACTGAAGCTTTCTTT. V gene TRBV29-1 combines with J gene TRBJ1-1; no definite D call. Germline CDR1 SQVTM, CDR2 ANQGSEA. The V gene lost 7 bases and the J gene lost 0 bases, with 3 bases spanning the gap. The CDR3 is made up of 10 amino acids.

This clone was observed once. CDR3 bases: TGTGCCAGCAGCCCCGGGAGACAGTCTGTTTCACCCCTCCACTTT. It codes for CASSPGRQSVSPLHF. V and J are TRBV28 and TRBJ1-6; maybe TRBD1 (5 bases). Germline lookup yields CDR1 MDHEN and CDR2 SYDVKM. There are 15 residues in the CDR3. Trimming removed 6 bases from V and 9 bases from J, with 18 bases in between.

The chain recombines TRBV20-1 with TRBJ2-7; 9 bases agree with TRBD2. This CDR3 has 11 residues. The V and J ends lost 5 bases and 13 bases, in that order; junction bases with no gene match: 9. Germline V gene sequence: CDR1 DFQATT, CDR2 SNEGSKA (reference sequence). The CDR3 spells CSALISGSHYF. The CDR3 nucleotides read TGCAGTGCTCTCATTAGCGGGAGCCATTACTTC.

This clone was seen a handful of times. The chain links TRBV7-2 to TRBJ1-6, with D perhaps TRBD1 (5 bases). CDR3 length: 15 residues. Germline assignment: CDR1 SGHTA and CDR2 FQGNSA. V was pared by 6 bases and J by 3 bases, with 12 bases between. DNA for the CDR3: TGTGCCAGCAGAAGTAGACAGCTCTATAATTCACCCCTCCACTTT. Protein: CASRSRQLYNSPLHF.

The chain combines TRBV24-1 with TRBJ2-5, with D possibly being TRBD2 (5 bases). This CDR3 has 13 amino acids. V lost 9 bases and J 2 bases, leaving 12 bases between the germline ends. The germline gives CDR1 KGHDR, CDR2 SFDVKD. Here the CDR3 DNA reads TGTGCCACCGGACGCACGGGGCAAGAGACCCAGTACTTC. It encodes CATGRTGQETQYF.

The rearrangement links TRBV30 to TRBJ2-5; D possibly corresponds to TRBD2 (6 bases). The CDR3 totals 14 residues. V was trimmed by 0 bases and J by 7 bases, leaving 15 bases between them. Per germline, CDR1 GTSNPN and CDR2 SVGIG (reference sequence). This CDR3 reads CAWSVSVGGGTQYF. For the CDR3, the DNA is TGTGCCTGGAGTGTATCTGTGGGAGGTGGGACCCAGTACTTC.